Listed here is a single T cell receptor beta chain. The target antigen is unknown. Germline V CDR1 and CDR2: DFQATT, SNEGSKA (reference sequence). J was trimmed by 5 bases and V by 3 bases; bases with no gene match: 8. The CDR3 runs 16 residues. This entry belongs to a study of CD8 T cells in ankylosing spondylitis. Study-wide results and caveats: What seemed typical of ankylosing spondylitis blood was a TCR beta motif built from several highly homologous variants. Within matched ankylosing spondylitis synovial fluid, disease-linked clones were reportedly significantly enriched.

TCRdb re-called the 5' RACE reads with MiXCR, one entry per CDR3 protein. The table shows about 800,000 distinct CDR3 sequences, with approximately 12% occurring only once. V and J are TRBV20-1 and TRBJ2-3; 13 bases fit TRBD2. The sample comprised blood, either unsorted or a sorted T cell fraction (not recorded which). The receptor was derived from a male donor with ankylosing spondylitis. CDR3 coding DNA: TGCAGTGCTAGTGGGACTAGCGGGACGCGCCAAGATACGCAGTATTTT. This translates into CSASGTSGTRQDTQYF.